This entry features one T cell receptor beta chain sequence. One end of the junction is discordant with germline, which a read error may explain. There are 16 residues in the CDR3. The germline CDR1 and CDR2 sequences are SSHAT and FNYEAQ (reference sequence). This table comes from immunoSEQ multiplex PCR, and its TCRdb copy is limited to in-frame clones, with some not included. This table holds 45,000 to 65,000 clones, over 90% found once. These data originate in a study of T cell changes during pregnancy in multiple sclerosis. The sequenced sample was CD4+ T cells from peripheral blood mononuclear cells, obtained in the second trimester of pregnancy. This chain connects TRBV7-7 to TRBJ2-5; TRBD2 aligns across 13 bases. This clonotype originated in a female donor with multiple sclerosis, enrolled in a pregnancy study. This chain's CDR3 is CASSLKLAGGSETQYF. CDR3 bases: TGTGCTAGCAGCCTTAAACTAGCGGGGGGGAGCGAGACCCAGTACTTC.